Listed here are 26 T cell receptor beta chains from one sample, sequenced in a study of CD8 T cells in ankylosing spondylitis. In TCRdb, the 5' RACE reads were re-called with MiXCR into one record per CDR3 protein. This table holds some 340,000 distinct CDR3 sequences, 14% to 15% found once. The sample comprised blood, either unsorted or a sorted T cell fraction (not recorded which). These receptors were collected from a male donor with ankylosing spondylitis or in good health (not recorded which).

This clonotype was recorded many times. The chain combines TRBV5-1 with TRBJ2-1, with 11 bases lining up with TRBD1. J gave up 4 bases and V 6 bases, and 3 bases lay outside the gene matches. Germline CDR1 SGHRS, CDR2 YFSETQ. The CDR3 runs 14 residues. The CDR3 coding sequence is TGCGCCAGCACCGGACAGGGGGCATACAATGAGCAGTTCTTC. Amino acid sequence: CASTGQGAYNEQFF.

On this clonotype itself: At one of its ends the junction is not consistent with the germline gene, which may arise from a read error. The CDR3 DNA reads TGTGCCAGCAGCCAAGAGCCGAAACCAGATACGCTGTATTTT. This sequence encodes CASSQEPKPDTLYF. The chain is built from TRBV3-1 and TRBJ2-3; D is undetermined. The CDR3 runs 14 residues. The germline CDR1 and CDR2 sequences are LGHDT and YNNKEL (reference sequence).

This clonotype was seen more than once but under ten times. For the CDR3, the DNA is TGCAGCGCGGCCCGGGGGGGGACCTACAATGAGCAGTTCTTC. This gives the protein CSAARGGTYNEQFF. This rearrangement joins TRBV29-1 to TRBJ2-1, with 8 bases matching TRBD2. Germline loops: CDR1 SQVTM, CDR2 ANQGSEA. The CDR3 spans 14 residues. J was trimmed by 2 bases and V by 7 bases; bases with no gene match: 7.

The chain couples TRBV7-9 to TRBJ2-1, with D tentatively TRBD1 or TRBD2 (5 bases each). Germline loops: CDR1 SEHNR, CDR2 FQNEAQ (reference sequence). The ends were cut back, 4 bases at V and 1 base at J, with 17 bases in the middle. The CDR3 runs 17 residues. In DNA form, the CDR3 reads TGTGCCAGCAGCTCGGGACCTCCCGCCGGGTCCTACAATGAGCAGTTCTTC. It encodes CASSSGPPAGSYNEQFF.

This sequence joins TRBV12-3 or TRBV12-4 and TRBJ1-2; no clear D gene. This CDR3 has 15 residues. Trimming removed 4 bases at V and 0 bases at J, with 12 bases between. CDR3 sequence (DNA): TGTGCCAGCAGTTCTTCCTCGTTCGCTAACTATGGCTACACCTTC. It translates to CASSSSSFANYGYTF.

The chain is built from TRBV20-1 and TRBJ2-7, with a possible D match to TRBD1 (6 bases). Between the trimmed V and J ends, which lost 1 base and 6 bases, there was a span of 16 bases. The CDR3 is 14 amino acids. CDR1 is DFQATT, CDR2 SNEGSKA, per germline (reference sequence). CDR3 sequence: CSARGEQGRSEQYF. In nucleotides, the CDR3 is TGCAGTGCTAGAGGGGAACAGGGTAGGAGCGAGCAGTACTTC.

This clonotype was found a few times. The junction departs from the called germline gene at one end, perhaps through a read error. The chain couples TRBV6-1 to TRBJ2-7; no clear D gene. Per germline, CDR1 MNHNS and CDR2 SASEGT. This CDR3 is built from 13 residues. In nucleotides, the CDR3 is TGCTCTGTCGATGGGAAGGGATACTACGAGCAGTACTTC. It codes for CSVDGKGYYEQYF.

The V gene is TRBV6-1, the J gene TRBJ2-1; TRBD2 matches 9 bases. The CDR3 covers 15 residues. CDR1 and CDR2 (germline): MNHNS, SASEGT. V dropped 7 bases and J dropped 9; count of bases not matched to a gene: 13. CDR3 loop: CASNPGLASLSEQFF. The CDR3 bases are TGTGCCAGCAACCCGGGACTAGCCTCACTCAGTGAGCAGTTCTTC.

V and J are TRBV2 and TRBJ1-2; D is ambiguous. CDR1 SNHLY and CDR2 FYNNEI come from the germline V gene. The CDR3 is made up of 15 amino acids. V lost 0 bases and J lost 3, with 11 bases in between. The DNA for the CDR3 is TGTGCCAGCAGTGAAGCGCACTCAGACTACTATGGCTACACCTTC. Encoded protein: CASSEAHSDYYGYTF. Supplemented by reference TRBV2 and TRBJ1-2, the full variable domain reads EPEVTQTPSHQVTQMGQEVILRCVPISNHLYFYWYRQILGQKVEFLVSFYNNEISEKSEIFDDQFSVERPDGSNFTLKIRSTKLEDSAMYFCASSEAHSDYYGYTFGSGTRLTVV.

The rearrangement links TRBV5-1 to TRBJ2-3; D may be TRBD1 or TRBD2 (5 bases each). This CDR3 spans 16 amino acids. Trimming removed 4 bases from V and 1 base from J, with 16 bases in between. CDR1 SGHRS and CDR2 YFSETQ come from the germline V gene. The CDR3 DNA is TGCGCCAGCAGCACACAAGGGACCGTTGGCACAGATACGCAGTATTTT. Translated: CASSTQGTVGTDTQYF.

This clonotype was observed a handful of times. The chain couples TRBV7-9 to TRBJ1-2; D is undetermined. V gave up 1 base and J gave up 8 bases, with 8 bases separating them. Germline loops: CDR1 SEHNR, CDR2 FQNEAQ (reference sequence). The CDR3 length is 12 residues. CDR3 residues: CASSLEEGGYTF. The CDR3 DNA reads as TGTGCCAGCAGCTTAGAGGAGGGCGGCTACACCTTC.

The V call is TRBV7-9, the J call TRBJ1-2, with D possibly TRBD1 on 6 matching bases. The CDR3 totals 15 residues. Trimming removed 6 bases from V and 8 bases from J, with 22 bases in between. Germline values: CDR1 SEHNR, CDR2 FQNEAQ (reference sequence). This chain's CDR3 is CASSLSGLGGGGYTF. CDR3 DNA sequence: TGTGCCAGCAGTTTATCAGGCTTAGGAGGGGGAGGCTACACCTTC.

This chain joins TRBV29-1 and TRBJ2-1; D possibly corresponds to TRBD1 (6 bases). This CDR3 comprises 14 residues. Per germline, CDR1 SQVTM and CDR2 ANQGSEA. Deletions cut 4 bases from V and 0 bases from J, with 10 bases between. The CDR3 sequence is CSVGNRDSYNEQFF. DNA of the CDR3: TGCAGCGTTGGAAACAGGGACTCCTACAATGAGCAGTTCTTC.

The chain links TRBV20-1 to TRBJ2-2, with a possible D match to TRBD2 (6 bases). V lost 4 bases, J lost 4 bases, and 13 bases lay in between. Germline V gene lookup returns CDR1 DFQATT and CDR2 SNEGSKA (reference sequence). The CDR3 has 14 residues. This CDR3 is CSAIGRGRTGELFF. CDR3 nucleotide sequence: TGCAGTGCTATAGGGCGGGGTCGCACCGGGGAGCTGTTTTTT.

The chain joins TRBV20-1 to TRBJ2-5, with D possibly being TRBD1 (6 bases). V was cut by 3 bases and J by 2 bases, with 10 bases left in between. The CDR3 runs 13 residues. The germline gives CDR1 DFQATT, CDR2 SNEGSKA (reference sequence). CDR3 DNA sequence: TGCAGTGCTAGGGCGGACAGACAAGAGACCCAGTACTTC. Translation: CSARADRQETQYF.

The CDR3 DNA reads as TGTGCCAGCAGCCCCCGCCTAGCGACCTCCTACAATGAGCAGTTCTTC. This gives the protein CASSPRLATSYNEQFF. The chain couples TRBV3-1 to TRBJ2-1; a weak D match, TRBD2 (6 bases). CDR3 size: 16 residues. Deletions cut 4 bases from V and 0 bases from J, with 13 bases between. CDR1 and CDR2 (germline): LGHDT, YNNKEL (reference sequence).

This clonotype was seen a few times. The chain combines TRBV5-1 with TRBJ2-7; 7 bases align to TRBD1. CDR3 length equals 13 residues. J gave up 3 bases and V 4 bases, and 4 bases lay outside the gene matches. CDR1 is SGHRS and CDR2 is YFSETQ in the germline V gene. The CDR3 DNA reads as TGCGCCAGCAGCGAAGGACAGGTCTACGAGCAGTACTTC. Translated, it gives CASSEGQVYEQYF.

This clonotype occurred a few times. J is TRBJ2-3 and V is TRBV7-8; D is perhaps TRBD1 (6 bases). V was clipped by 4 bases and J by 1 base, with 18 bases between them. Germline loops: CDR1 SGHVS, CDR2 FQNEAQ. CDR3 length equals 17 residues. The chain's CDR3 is CASSSTTGSWGTDTQYF. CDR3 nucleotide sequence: TGTGCCAGCAGCTCGACGACAGGATCTTGGGGCACAGATACGCAGTATTTT.

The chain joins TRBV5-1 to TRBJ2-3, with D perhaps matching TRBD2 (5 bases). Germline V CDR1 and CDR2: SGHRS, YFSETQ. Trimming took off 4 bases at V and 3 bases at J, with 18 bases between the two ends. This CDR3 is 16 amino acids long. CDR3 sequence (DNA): TGCGCCAGCAGCCTCCTGAGCGGCCTAAATACAGATACGCAGTATTTT. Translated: CASSLLSGLNTDTQYF.

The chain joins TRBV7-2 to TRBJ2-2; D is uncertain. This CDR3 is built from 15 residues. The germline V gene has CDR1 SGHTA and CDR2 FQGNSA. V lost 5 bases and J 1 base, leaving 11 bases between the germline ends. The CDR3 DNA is TGTGCCAGCAGCGCTACCCTGGGGAACACCGGGGAGCTGTTTTTT. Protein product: CASSATLGNTGELFF.

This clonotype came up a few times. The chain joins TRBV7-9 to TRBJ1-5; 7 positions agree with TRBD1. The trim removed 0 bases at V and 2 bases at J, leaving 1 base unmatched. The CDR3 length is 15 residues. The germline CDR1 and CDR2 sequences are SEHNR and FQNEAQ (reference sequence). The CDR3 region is CASSLAQGGNQPQHF. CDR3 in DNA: TGTGCCAGCAGCTTAGCCCAGGGGGGCAATCAGCCCCAGCATTTT. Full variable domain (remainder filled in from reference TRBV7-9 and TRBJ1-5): DTGVSQNPRHKITKRGQNVTFRCDPISEHNRLYWYRQTLGQGPEFLTYFQNEAQLEKSRLLSDRFSAERPKGSFSTLEIQRTEQGDSAMYLCASSLAQGGNQPQHFGDGTRLSIL.

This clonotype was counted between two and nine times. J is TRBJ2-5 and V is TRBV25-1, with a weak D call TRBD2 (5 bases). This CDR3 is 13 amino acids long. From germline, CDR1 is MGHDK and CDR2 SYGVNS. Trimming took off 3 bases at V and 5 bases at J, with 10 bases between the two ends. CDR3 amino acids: CASSEEEAETQYF. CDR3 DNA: TGTGCCAGCAGTGAGGAGGAAGCTGAGACCCAGTACTTC.

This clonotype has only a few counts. In nucleotides, the CDR3 is TGTGCCAGCACCTCTCTTGCCTCGGACAGGGCAAAGAGATACGAGCAGTACTTC. It codes for CASTSLASDRAKRYEQYF. The chain uses TRBV11-2 and TRBJ2-7; 8 positions agree with TRBD1. The CDR3 is made up of 18 amino acids. Germline V gives CDR1 SGHAT, CDR2 FQNNGV. After removal of 7 bases from V and 4 bases from J, the junction contained 21 bases not matched to a gene.

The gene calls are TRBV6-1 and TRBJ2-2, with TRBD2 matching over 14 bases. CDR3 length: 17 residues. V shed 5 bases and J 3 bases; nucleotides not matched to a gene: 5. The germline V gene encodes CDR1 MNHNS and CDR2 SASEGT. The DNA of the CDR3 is TGTGCCAGCAGTCCGGGACTAGCGGGGGCCTACACCGGGGAGCTGTTTTTT. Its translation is CASSPGLAGAYTGELFF.

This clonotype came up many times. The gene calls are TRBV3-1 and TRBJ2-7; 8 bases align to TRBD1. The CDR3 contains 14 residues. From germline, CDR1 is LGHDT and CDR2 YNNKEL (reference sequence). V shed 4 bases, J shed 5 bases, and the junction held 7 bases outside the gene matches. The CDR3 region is CASSLPDRVHEQYF. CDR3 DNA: TGTGCCAGCAGCCTACCGGACAGGGTGCACGAGCAGTACTTC.

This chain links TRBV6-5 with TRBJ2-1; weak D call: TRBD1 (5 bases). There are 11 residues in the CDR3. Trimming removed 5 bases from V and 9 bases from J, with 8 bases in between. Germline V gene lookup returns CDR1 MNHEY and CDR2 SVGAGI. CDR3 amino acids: CASSTTAEQFF. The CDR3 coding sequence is TGTGCCAGCAGTACGACAGCTGAGCAGTTCTTC.